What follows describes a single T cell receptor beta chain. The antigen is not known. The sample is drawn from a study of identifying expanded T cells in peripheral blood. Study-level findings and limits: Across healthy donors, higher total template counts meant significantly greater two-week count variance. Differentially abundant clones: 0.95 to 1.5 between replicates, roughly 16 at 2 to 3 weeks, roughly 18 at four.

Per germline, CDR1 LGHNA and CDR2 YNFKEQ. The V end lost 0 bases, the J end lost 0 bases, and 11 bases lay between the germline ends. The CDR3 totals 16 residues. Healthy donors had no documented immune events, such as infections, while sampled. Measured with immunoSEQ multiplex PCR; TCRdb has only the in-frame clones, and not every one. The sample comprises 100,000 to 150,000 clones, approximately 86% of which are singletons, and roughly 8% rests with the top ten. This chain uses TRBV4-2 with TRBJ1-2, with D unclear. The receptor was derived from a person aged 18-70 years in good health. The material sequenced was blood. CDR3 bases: TGTGCCAGCAGCCAAGACGTCCTACTCACTAACTATGGCTACACCTTC. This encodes CASSQDVLLTNYGYTF.